There are many counts of the clone carrying this T cell receptor (beta chain). The target antigen is unknown. This record belongs to a study of T cells in Graves' hyperthyroidism and ophthalmopathy. Study summary: Peripheral blood collection took place at initial diagnosis, before any treatment.

TCR beta CDR3 regions were amplified from RNA. RT-PCR in the first round (using the HTBI primer set) targeted the TCR CDR3. MiXCR was run by TCRdb on the multiplex PCR reads, yielding one entry per CDR3 protein. The sample contains about 200,000 distinct CDR3 sequences, around 18% of which appear only once. No progression to ophthalmopathy during 18 months of follow-up defined stable disease. Newly diagnosed patients aged 18 to 65 had hyperthyroidism of under 2 months' duration. The CDR3 has 13 amino acids. Per germline, CDR1 SGHRS and CDR2 YFSETQ. The junction had 7 bases not matched to a gene; V was cut back by 4 bases and J by 10 bases. Study-wide findings and caveats: Blood also showed most of the thyroid clonotypes that were expanded above 0.001.

The receptor's source is a man aged 35 to 55 with Graves' hyperthyroidism. Sequencing was carried out using blood. V gene TRBV5-1 combines with J gene TRBJ1-1; TRBD1 agrees at 10 bases. This CDR3 is CASSPDRGPRAFF. The CDR3 DNA reads as TGCGCCAGCAGCCCCGACAGGGGGCCGCGAGCTTTCTTT.